A selection of T cell receptor beta chains follows, all from one sample in a study of T-cell memory formation after mild COVID-19. Each CDR3 protein gets one entry after TCRdb re-called the 5' RACE reads with MiXCR. The data hold 50,000 to 75,000 distinct CDR3 sequences, with around 10% observed a single time. Sequencing was performed on PBMCs or a T cell subset sorted from them (not recorded which). The receptors here all came from a man aged 18 to 35 who had mild COVID-19 (a few samples of this study predate the infection). Cell type and time point are not known. CDR3s include the opening cysteine and the closing phenylalanine or tryptophan. The D gene is left open where the match is weak. Clone size appears in some rows only: once, few, many, or a class for an expanded clone.

>TRBD1|TRBV5-1|TRBJ1-2|-
CASSLDRGINGYTF
TGCGCCAGCAGTTTAGACAGGGGGATCAATGGCTACACCTTC
>-|TRBV29-1|TRBJ1-1|-
CSGGGGTEAFF
TGCAGCGGCGGGGGTGGCACTGAAGCTTTCTTT
>-|TRBV7-2|TRBJ1-5|few
CASSRDMMQPQHF
TGTGCCAGCAGCCGGGATATGATGCAGCCCCAGCATTTT
>-|TRBV7-2|TRBJ1-1|few
CASSLITEAFF
TGTGCCAGCAGCTTGATCACTGAAGCTTTCTTT
>TRBD2|TRBV7-2|TRBJ2-5|-
CASSRGDQETQYF
TGTGCCAGCAGCCGGGGGGACCAAGAGACCCAGTACTTC
>TRBD1|TRBV5-1|TRBJ1-6|few
CASRPRDSAYNSPLHF
TGCGCCAGCAGGCCGAGGGACAGCGCCTATAATTCACCCCTCCACTTT
>-|TRBV7-2|TRBJ2-3|many
CASSFTPDTQYF
TGTGCCAGCAGCTTCACCCCAGATACGCAGTATTTT
>-|TRBV19|TRBJ1-6|-
CASTPVLRGGNSPLHF
TGTGCCAGTACCCCAGTCCTCAGGGGTGGGAATTCACCCCTCCACTTT
>TRBD1|TRBV6-5|TRBJ2-3|-
CASSRDRATDTQYF
TGTGCCAGCAGTCGGGACAGAGCCACAGATACGCAGTATTTT
>-|TRBV19|TRBJ2-2|-
CASSVSEANTGELFF
TGTGCCAGTTCGGTATCGGAAGCGAACACCGGGGAGCTGTTTTTT
>TRBD1|TRBV28|TRBJ1-5|-
CASSFRQGAGNQPQHF
TGTGCCAGCAGTTTCCGACAGGGGGCCGGTAATCAGCCCCAGCATTTT
>-|TRBV20-1|TRBJ2-5|many
CSASPRGPQETQYF
TGCAGTGCTAGCCCGCGGGGGCCTCAAGAGACCCAGTACTTC
>-|TRBV9|TRBJ2-7|many
CASSVEPRSEEQYF
TGTGCCAGCAGCGTAGAGCCCAGGAGTGAGGAGCAGTACTTC
>TRBD2|TRBV7-2|TRBJ2-3|many
CASSPTSGGSDTQYF
TGTGCCAGCAGCCCGACTAGCGGAGGCTCAGATACGCAGTATTTT
>-|TRBV12-3/TRBV12-4|TRBJ2-7|few
CASSFPSGSALYEQYF
TGTGCCAGCAGTTTCCCCTCGGGCAGTGCCCTATACGAGCAGTACTTC
>-|TRBV29-1|TRBJ1-4|few
CSVGRGTNEKLFF
TGCAGCGTTGGGAGGGGAACTAATGAAAAACTGTTTTTT
>-|TRBV11-2|TRBJ2-5|-
CASSLDRTGLSAQYF
TGTGCCAGCAGCTTAGATAGGACTGGGCTTTCGGCCCAGTACTTC
>TRBD2|TRBV7-6|TRBJ2-5|-
CASSRAGDQETQYF
TGTGCCAGCAGTCGAGCGGGGGATCAGGAGACCCAGTACTTC
>TRBD1|TRBV7-2|TRBJ1-1|few
CASSPRTGASGAFF
TGTGCCAGCAGCCCGAGGACAGGGGCCAGTGGAGCTTTCTTT
>-|TRBV6-6|TRBJ2-3|-
CASSSWTGGVSTDTQYF
TGTGCCAGCAGTTCATGGACAGGAGGGGTCAGCACAGATACGCAGTATTTT
>TRBD1|TRBV24-1|TRBJ1-5|few
CATSPGGSNQPQHF
TGTGCCACCAGTCCAGGGGGAAGCAATCAGCCCCAGCATTTT
>-|TRBV7-6|TRBJ2-1|few
CASSLGSHGRYEQFF
TGTGCCAGCAGCTTAGGAAGTCATGGACGCTATGAGCAGTTCTTC
>-|TRBV19|TRBJ2-2|few
CASSTRGETGELFF
TGTGCCAGCTCCACGAGGGGGGAAACCGGGGAGCTGTTTTTT
>TRBD2|TRBV7-2|TRBJ2-2|few
CASSLEGLAGGRTGELFF
TGTGCCAGCAGCTTAGAGGGACTAGCGGGGGGGCGCACCGGGGAGCTGTTTTTT
>-|TRBV6-5|TRBJ1-1|few
CASSPPGHLTEAFF
TGTGCCAGCAGTCCCCCGGGCCACCTCACTGAAGCTTTCTTT
>-|TRBV19|TRBJ2-2|-
CASSMMGTGELFF
TGTGCCAGTAGTATGATGGGCACCGGGGAGCTGTTTTTT
>-|TRBV3-1|TRBJ2-3|-
CASSRVDTDTQYF
TGTGCCAGCAGCCGAGTCGACACAGATACGCAGTATTTT
>-|TRBV27|TRBJ1-1|few
CASSQKPQTEAFF
TGTGCCAGCAGCCAGAAGCCCCAAACTGAAGCTTTCTTT
>TRBD1|TRBV20-1|TRBJ2-7|-
CSAKSGTVFYEQYF
TGCAGTGCCAAATCCGGGACAGTATTCTACGAGCAGTACTTC
>TRBD1|TRBV5-1|TRBJ1-2|few
CASSLGGLTGTANYGYTF
TGCGCCAGCAGCTTGGGGGGTCTGACAGGGACGGCTAACTATGGCTACACCTTC
>TRBD1|TRBV11-2|TRBJ1-1|-
CASSQDRGFVMNTEAFF
TGTGCCAGCAGCCAAGACAGGGGGTTCGTGATGAACACTGAAGCTTTCTTT
>-|TRBV12-3/TRBV12-4|TRBJ1-2|-
CASSKDTGEGGYTF
TGTGCCAGCAGCAAGGACACAGGAGAGGGAGGCTACACCTTC
>TRBD1|TRBV29-1|TRBJ1-5|few
CSVRTGVDQPQHF
TGCAGCGTGAGGACAGGGGTGGATCAGCCCCAGCATTTT
>-|TRBV2|TRBJ2-3|few
CASSEPGTVTDTQYF
TGTGCCAGCAGTGAACCCGGGACTGTCACAGATACGCAGTATTTT
>-|TRBV7-9|TRBJ2-5|many
CASSPNSGETQYF
TGTGCCAGCAGCCCCAATAGTGGAGAGACCCAGTACTTC
>TRBD2|TRBV12-3/TRBV12-4|TRBJ2-1|few
CASRRTSGSLSSYNEQFF
TGTGCCAGCAGACGGACTAGCGGGAGCTTATCCTCCTACAATGAGCAGTTCTTC
>-|TRBV5-6|TRBJ2-1|-
CASSETGAGLDEQFF
TGTGCCAGCAGCGAAACAGGAGCGGGCCTGGATGAGCAGTTCTTC
>-|TRBV20-1|TRBJ2-1|many
CSAPRDTTYNEQFF
TGCAGTGCTCCCCGGGATACTACCTACAATGAGCAGTTCTTC
>TRBD2|TRBV10-3|TRBJ2-2|few
CAISEAGGGGELFF
TGTGCCATCAGTGAAGCGGGGGGCGGCGGGGAGCTGTTTTTT
>-|TRBV19|TRBJ1-6|many
CASSLTENSPLHF
TGTGCCAGTAGTCTCACGGAGAATTCACCCCTCCACTTT
>TRBD2|TRBV5-1|TRBJ2-5|many
CASSRNSGGPQETQYF
TGCGCCAGCAGCAGAAATAGCGGGGGGCCACAAGAGACCCAGTACTTC